The present entry profiles one TCR beta chain with its context. This sample was included in a study of CD8+ T cells in alopecia areata. Lesional scalp punch biopsies and peripheral blood came from alopecia areata patients. RNA was isolated and reverse transcribed to cDNA, the sequencing template. Clones were sequenced by immunoSEQ multiplex PCR, and TCRdb holds only the in-frame ones, with some missing. Here the sample spans some 180,000 clones, more than 60% being singletons. This specimen consisted of CD4+ T cells sorted from blood, obtained at week 0. This clonotype originated in a human donor with alopecia areata.

In nucleotides, the CDR3 is TGTGCCAGCAGTCTAGGAAAGGATGTTGAAGCTTTCTTT. This translates into CASSLGKDVEAFF. This sequence joins TRBV6-5 and TRBJ1-1; no definite D call. The CDR3 is made up of 13 amino acids. CDR1 MNHEY and CDR2 SVGAGI come from the germline V gene. V was pared by 5 bases and J by 7 bases, with 14 bases between.